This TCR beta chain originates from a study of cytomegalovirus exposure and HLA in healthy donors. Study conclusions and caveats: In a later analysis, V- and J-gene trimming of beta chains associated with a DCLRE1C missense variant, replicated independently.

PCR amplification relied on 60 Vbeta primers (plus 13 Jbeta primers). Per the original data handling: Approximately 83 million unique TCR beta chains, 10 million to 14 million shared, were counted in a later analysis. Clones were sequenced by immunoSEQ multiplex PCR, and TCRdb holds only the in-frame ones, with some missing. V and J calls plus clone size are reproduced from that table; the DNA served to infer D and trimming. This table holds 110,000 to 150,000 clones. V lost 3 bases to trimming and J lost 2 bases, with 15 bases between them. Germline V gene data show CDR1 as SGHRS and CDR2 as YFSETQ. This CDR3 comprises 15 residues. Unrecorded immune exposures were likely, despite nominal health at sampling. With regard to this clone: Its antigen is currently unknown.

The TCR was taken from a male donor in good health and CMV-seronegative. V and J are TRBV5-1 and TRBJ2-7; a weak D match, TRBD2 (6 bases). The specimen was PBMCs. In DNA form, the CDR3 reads TGCGCCAGCAGCTCCTCGGGCGGGGACGCCTACGAGCAGTACTTC. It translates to CASSSSGGDAYEQYF.